This entry concerns a single T cell receptor beta chain. What it recognizes is unknown. This record comes from a study of CXCR3-negative and CXCR3-positive naive CD8 T cells. Study-wide context: The study obtained 140 million or so TRB reads, about 1.5 +/- 0.3 million per library. Overall study results and limits: Hydrophobicity of TRB CDR3s was greater in CXCR3-positive naive cells than in CXCR3-negative naive cells. TRB CDR3 properties were used to infer TCR strength, and surface CD5 was comparable between naive subsets. Partially decreased CXCR3 expression was recorded after cryopreservation, and fresh PBMCs were used in most assays. For naive cells, CXCR3-negative and CXCR3-positive subsets had similar TRBV-TRBJ usage; for memory cells, usage differed.

Germline CDR1 reads SGHRS; CDR2 reads YFSETQ. The CDR3 covers 15 residues. All TRB cDNA libraries came from 5' RACE performed with UMI labels. TCRdb reanalyzed the 5' RACE reads, giving one entry per CDR3 protein sequence and no DNA. The sample's table shows 150,000 to 160,000 distinct CDR3 sequences. The gene calls are TRBV5-1 and TRBJ2-1. The specimen sequenced was naive CXCR3+ CD8+ T cells from blood. Subset meaning: CD45RO-CCR7+CD27+CD95- naive CD8+ T cells expressing CXCR3 (TNR3+). The sequence derives from a human donor in good health. Some clones in this sample may be carry-over from other donors' samples. The CDR3 sequence: CASSRSWGSYNEQFF.